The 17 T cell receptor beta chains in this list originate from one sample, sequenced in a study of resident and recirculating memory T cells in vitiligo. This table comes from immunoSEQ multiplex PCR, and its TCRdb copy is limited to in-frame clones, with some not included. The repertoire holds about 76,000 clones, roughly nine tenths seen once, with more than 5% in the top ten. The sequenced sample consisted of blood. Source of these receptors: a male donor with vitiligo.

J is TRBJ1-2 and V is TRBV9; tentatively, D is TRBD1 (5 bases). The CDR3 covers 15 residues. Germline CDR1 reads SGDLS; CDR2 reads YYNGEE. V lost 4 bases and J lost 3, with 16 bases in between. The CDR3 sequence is CASSTHTDSYYGYTF. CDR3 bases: TGTGCCAGCAGCACCCACACCGACAGCTACTATGGCTACACCTTC.

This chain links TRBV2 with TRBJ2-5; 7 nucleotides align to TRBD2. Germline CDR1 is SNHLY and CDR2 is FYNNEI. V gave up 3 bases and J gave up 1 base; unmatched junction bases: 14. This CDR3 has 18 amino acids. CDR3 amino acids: CASSDVPSASGIQETQYF. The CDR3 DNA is TGTGCCAGCAGTGACGTCCCCTCGGCTAGCGGTATCCAAGAGACCCAGTACTTC.

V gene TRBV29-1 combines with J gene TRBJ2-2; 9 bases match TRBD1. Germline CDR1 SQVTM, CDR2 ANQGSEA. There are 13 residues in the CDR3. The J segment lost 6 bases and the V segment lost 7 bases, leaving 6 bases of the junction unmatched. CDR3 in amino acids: CSAGDREAGELFF. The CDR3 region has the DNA TGCAGCGCCGGGGACAGGGAGGCCGGGGAGCTGTTTTTT.

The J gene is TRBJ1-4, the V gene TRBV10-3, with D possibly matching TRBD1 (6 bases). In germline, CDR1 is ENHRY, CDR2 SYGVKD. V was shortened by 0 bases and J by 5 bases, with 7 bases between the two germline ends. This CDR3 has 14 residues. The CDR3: CAISESTGNEKLFF. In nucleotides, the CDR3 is TGTGCCATCAGTGAGTCAACAGGGAATGAAAAACTGTTTTTT.

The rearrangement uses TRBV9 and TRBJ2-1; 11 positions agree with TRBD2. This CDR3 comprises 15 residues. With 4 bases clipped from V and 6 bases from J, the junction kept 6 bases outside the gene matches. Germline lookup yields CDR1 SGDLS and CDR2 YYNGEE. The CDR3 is CASSRTSGRFNEQFF. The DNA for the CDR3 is TGTGCCAGCAGCCGTACTAGCGGGAGATTCAATGAGCAGTTCTTC. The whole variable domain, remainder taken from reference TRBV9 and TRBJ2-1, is DSGVTQTPKHLITATGQRVTLRCSPRSGDLSVYWYQQSLDQGLQFLIQYYNGEERAKGNILERFSAQQFPDLHSELNLSSLELGDSALYFCASSRTSGRFNEQFFGPGTRLTVL.

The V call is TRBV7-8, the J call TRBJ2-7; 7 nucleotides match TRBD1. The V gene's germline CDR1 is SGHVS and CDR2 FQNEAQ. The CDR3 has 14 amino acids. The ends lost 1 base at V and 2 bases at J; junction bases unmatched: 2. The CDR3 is CASSLGGGPYEQYF. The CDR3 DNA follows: TGTGCCAGCAGCTTAGGAGGGGGCCCCTACGAGCAGTACTTC.

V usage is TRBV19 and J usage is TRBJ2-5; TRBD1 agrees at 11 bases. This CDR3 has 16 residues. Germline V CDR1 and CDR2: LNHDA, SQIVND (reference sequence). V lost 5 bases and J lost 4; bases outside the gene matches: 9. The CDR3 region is CASSPLGGQGGETQYF. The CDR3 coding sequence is TGTGCCAGTAGTCCTCTGGGGGGACAGGGGGGAGAGACCCAGTACTTC.

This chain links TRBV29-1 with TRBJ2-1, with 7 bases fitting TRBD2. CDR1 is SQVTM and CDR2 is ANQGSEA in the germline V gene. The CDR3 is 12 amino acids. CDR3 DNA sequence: TGCAGTGGGACTAATGTGAAAGATGAGCAGTTCTTC. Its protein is CSGTNVKDEQFF.

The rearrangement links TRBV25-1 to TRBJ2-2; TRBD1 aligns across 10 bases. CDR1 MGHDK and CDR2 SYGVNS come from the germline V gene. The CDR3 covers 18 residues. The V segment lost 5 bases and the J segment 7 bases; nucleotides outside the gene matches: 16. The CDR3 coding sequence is TGTGCCAGCAGTCAACACTCGGGACAGGGGAGGGACTACGGGGAGCTGTTTTTT. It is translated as CASSQHSGQGRDYGELFF.

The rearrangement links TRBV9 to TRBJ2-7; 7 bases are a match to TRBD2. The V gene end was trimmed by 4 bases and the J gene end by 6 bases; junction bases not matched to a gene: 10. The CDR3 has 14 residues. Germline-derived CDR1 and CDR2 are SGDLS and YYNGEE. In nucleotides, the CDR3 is TGTGCCAGCAGCTCCCGGACTAGTAGGGGCGAGCAGTACTTC. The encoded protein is CASSSRTSRGEQYF.

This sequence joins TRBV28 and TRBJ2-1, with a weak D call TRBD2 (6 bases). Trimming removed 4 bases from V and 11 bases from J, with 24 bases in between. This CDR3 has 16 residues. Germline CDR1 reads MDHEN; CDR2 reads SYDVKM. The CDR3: CASSSKQSGQQIKQFF. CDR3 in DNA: TGTGCCAGCAGTTCCAAACAAAGCGGGCAGCAGATCAAGCAGTTCTTC.

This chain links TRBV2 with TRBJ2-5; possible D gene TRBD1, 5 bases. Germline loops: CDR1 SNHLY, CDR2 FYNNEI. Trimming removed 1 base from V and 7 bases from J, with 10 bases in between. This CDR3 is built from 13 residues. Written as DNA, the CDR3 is TGTGCCAGCAGTGAAGGGTCCCAGGGGACCCAGTACTTC. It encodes CASSEGSQGTQYF.

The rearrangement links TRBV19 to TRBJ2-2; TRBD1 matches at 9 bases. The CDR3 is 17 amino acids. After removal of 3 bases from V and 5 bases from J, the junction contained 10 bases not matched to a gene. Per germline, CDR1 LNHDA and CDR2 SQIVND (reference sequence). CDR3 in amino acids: CASSINRGLWGTGELFF. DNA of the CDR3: TGTGCCAGTAGTATCAACAGGGGGCTGTGGGGGACCGGGGAGCTGTTTTTT.

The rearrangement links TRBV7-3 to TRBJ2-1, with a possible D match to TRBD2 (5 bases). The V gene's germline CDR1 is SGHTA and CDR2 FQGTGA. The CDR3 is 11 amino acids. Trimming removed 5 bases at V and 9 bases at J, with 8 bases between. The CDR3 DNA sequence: TGTGCCAGCAGCCCGGGGAGTGAGCAGTTCTTC. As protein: CASSPGSEQFF.

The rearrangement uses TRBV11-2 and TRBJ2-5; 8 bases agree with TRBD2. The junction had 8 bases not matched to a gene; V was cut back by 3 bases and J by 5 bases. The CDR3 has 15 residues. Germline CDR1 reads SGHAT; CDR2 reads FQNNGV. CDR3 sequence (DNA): TGTGCCAGCAGCTTTCTCAGCGGGAGCGGTGAGACCCAGTACTTC. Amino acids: CASSFLSGSGETQYF.

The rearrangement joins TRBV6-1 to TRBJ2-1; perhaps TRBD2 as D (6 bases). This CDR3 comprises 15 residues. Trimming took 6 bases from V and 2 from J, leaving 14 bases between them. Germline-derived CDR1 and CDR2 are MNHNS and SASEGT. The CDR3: CASRDPGVAYNEQFF. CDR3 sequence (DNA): TGTGCCAGCAGAGATCCGGGAGTAGCCTACAATGAGCAGTTCTTC.

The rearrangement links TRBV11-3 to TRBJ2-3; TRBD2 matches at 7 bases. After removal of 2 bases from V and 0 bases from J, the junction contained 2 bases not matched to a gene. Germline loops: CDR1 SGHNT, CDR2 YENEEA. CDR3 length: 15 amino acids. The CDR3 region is CASSLKRGSTDTQYF. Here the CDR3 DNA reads TGTGCCAGCAGCTTAAAGCGGGGCAGCACAGATACGCAGTATTTT.